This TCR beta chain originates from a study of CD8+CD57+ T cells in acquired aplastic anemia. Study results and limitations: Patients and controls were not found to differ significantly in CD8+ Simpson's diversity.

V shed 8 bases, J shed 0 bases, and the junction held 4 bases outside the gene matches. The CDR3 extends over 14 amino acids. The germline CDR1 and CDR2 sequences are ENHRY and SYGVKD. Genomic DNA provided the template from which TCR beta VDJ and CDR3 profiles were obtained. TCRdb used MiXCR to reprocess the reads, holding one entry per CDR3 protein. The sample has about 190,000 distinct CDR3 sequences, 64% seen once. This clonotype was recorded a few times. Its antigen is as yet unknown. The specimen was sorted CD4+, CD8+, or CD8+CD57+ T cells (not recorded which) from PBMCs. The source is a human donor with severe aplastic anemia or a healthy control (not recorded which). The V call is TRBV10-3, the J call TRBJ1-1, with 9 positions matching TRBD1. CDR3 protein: CAIGQGMMNTEAFF. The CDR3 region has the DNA TGTGCCATCGGACAGGGGATGATGAACACTGAAGCTTTCTTT.